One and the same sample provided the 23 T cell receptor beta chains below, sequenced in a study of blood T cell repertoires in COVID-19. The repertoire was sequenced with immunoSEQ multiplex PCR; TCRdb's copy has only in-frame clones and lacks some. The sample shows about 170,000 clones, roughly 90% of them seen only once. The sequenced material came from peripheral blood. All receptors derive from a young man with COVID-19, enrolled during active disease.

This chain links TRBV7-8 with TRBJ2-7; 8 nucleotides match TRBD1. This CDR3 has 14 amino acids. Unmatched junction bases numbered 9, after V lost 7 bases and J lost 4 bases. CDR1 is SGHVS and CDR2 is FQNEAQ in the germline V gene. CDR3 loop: CASTRTGNRYEQYF. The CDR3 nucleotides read TGTGCCAGCACCCGGACAGGGAATAGGTACGAGCAGTACTTC.

The CDR3 reads CASSYSGGNQPQHF. CDR3 nucleotide sequence: TGTGCCAGCAGTTACTCGGGGGGGAATCAGCCCCAGCATTTT. The chain combines TRBV6-5 with TRBJ1-5, with a possible D match to TRBD1 (5 bases). The germline V gene has CDR1 MNHEY and CDR2 SVGAGI. The CDR3 has 14 residues. The V end was cut by 0 bases, the J end by 4 bases, with 7 bases between.

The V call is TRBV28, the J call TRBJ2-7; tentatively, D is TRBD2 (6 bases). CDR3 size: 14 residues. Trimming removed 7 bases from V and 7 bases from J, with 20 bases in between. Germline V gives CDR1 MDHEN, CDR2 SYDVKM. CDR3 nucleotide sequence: TGTGCCAGCACTCCCCGGAGGGCCGGAGGAGAGCAGTACTTC. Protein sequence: CASTPRRAGGEQYF.

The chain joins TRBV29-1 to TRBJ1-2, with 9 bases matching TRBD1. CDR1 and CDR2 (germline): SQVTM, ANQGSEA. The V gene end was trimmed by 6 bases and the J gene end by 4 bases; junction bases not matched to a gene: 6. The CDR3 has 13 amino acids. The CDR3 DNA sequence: TGCAGCGTCCCGACAGGGGGGTCCTATGGCTACACCTTC. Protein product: CSVPTGGSYGYTF.

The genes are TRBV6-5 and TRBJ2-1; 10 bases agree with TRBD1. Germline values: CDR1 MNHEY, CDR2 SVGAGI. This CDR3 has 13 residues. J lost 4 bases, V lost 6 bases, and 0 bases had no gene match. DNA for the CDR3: TGTGCCAGCAGGGACAGGGGGTACAATGAGCAGTTCTTC. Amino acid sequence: CASRDRGYNEQFF.

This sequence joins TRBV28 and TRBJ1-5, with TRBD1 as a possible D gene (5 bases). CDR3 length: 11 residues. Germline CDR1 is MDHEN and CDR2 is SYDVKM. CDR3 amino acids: CVTGENQPQHF. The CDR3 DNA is TGTGTAACGGGGGAAAATCAGCCCCAGCATTTT.

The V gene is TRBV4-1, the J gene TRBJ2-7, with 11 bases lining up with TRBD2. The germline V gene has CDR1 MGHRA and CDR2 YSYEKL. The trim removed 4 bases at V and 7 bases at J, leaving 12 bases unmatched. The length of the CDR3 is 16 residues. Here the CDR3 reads CASSLDRSGRAREQYF. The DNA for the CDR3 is TGCGCCAGCAGCCTCGACCGTAGCGGGAGGGCACGGGAGCAGTACTTC.

The CDR3 sequence: CSVGRGEGGELFF. As DNA, the CDR3 is TGCAGCGTTGGGAGGGGAGAAGGCGGGGAGCTGTTTTTT. The V call is TRBV29-1, the J call TRBJ2-2, with a tentative D call TRBD2 (6 bases). V lost 4 bases, J lost 7 bases, and 13 bases lay in between. CDR1 and CDR2 (germline): SQVTM, ANQGSEA. This CDR3 is built from 13 residues.

The CDR3 sequence: CASRETGGHQPQHF. The DNA of the CDR3 is TGTGCCAGCAGAGAGACAGGGGGACATCAGCCCCAGCATTTT. The chain links TRBV3-1 (or the pseudogene TRBV3-2) to TRBJ1-5; 9 nucleotides match TRBD1. Losses at the gene ends were 6 bases for V and 5 bases for J; bases not matched to a gene: 5. The germline V gene has CDR1 LGHDT and CDR2 YNNKEL (reference sequence). This CDR3 comprises 14 residues.

The chain's CDR3 is CASSQDQWGDGETQYF. For the CDR3, the DNA is TGTGCCAGCAGCCAAGATCAATGGGGGGACGGAGAGACCCAGTACTTC. The gene calls are TRBV3-1 (or the pseudogene TRBV3-2) and TRBJ2-5; D is possibly TRBD2 (6 bases). Trimming left V 0 bases short and J 4 bases short, with 15 bases between. Germline CDR1 reads LGHDT; CDR2 reads YNNKEL (reference sequence). CDR3 length: 16 amino acids.

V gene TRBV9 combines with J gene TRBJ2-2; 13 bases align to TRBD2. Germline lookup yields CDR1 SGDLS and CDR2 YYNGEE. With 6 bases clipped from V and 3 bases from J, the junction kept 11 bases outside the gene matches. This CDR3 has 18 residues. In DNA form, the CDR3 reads TGTGCCAGCAACCTGAACCTCGGACTAGCGGGAGACACCGGGGAGCTGTTTTTT. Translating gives CASNLNLGLAGDTGELFF.

Here the CDR3 reads CASSQVSSRSSYEQYF. DNA for the CDR3: TGCGCCAGCAGCCAAGTTTCCTCTAGAAGCTCCTACGAGCAGTACTTC. The genes are TRBV4-3 and TRBJ2-7, with unresolved D. The CDR3 has 16 residues. Germline lookup yields CDR1 LGHNA and CDR2 YSLEER. V was cut by 1 base and J by 0 bases, with 13 bases left in between.

DNA for the CDR3: TGTGCCAGTAGTATTTCTGGGGGGACAGGGGGCACCGGGGAGCTGTTTTTT. Translation: CASSISGGTGGTGELFF. V gene TRBV19 combines with J gene TRBJ2-2; 11 positions match TRBD1. V trimming: 3 bases; J trimming: 4 bases; junction bases outside the gene matches: 7. Germline V gene data show CDR1 as LNHDA and CDR2 as SQIVND (reference sequence). The CDR3 has 17 residues.

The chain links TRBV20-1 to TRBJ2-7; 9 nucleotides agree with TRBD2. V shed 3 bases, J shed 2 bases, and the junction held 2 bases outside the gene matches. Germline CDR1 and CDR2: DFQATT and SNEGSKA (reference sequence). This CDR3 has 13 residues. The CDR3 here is CSASSGRTYEQYF. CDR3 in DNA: TGCAGTGCTAGTAGCGGGAGAACCTACGAGCAGTACTTC.

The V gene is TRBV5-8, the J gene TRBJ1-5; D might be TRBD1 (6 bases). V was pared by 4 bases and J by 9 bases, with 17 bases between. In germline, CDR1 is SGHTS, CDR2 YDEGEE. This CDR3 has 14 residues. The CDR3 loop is CASSRSRTAAPQHF. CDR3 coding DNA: TGTGCCAGCAGCCGGAGCCGGACAGCCGCGCCCCAGCATTTT.

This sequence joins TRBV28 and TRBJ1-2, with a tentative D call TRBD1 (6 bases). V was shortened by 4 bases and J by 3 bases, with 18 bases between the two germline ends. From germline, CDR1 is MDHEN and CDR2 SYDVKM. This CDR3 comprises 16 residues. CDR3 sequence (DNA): TGTGCCAGCAGTTCCCCTGGGCAGGGGTCTCACTATGGCTACACCTTC. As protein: CASSSPGQGSHYGYTF.

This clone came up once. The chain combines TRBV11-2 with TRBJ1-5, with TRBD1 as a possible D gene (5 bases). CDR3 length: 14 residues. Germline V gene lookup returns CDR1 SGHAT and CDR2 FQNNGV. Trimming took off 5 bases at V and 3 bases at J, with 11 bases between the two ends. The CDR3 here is CASSLGAVNQPQHF. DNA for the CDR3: TGTGCCAGCAGCCTTGGGGCCGTCAATCAGCCCCAGCATTTT.

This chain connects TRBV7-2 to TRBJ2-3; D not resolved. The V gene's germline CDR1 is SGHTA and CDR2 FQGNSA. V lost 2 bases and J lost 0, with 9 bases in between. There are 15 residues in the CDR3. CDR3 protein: CASSLRSLSTDTQYF. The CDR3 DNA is TGTGCCAGCAGCTTACGGTCATTGAGCACAGATACGCAGTATTTT.

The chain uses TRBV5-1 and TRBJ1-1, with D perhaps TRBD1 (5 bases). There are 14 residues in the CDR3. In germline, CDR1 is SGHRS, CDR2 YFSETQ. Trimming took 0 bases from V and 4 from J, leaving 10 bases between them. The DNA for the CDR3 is TGCGCCAGCAGCTTGGGGGGCGTGGGCACTGAAGCTTTCTTT. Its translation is CASSLGGVGTEAFF. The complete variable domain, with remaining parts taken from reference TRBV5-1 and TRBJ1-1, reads KAGVTQTPRYLIKTRGQQVTLSCSPISGHRSVSWYQQTPGQGLQFLFEYFSETQRNKGNFPGRFSGRQFSNSRSEMNVSTLELGDSALYLCASSLGGVGTEAFFGQGTRLTVV.

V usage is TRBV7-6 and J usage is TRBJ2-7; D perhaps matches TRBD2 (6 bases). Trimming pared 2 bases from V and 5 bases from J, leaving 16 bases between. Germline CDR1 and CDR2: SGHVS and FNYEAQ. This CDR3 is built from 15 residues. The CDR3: CASSLLGSAFDEQYF. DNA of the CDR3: TGTGCCAGCAGCTTACTCGGGAGCGCCTTTGACGAGCAGTACTTC.

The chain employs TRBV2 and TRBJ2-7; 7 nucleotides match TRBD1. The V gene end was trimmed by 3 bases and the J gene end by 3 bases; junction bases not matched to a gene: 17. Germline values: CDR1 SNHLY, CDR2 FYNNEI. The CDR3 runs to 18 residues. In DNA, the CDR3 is TGTGCCAGCAGTGAGACGTCTATTGGACAGGCCGAGAACTACGAGCAGTACTTC. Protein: CASSETSIGQAENYEQYF. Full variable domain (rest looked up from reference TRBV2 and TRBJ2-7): EPEVTQTPSHQVTQMGQEVILRCVPISNHLYFYWYRQILGQKVEFLVSFYNNEISEKSEIFDDQFSVERPDGSNFTLKIRSTKLEDSAMYFCASSETSIGQAENYEQYFGPGTRLTVT.

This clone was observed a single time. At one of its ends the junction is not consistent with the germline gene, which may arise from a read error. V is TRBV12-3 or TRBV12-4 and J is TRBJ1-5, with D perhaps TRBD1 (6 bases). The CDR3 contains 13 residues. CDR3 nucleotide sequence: TGTGCCAGCAGGTTAGGGGGGGATCAGCCCCAGCATTTT. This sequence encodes CASRLGGDQPQHF.

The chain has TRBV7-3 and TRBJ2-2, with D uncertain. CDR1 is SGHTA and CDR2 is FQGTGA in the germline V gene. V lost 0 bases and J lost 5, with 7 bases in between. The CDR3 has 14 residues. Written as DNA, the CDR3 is TGTGCCAGCAGCTTAACGTGGCAGACCGGGGAGCTGTTTTTT. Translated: CASSLTWQTGELFF.